Below, 15 T cell receptor beta chains from the same sample are listed, as sequenced in a study of tumor and adjacent non-tumor tissue in lung cancer. This sample's RNA came from whole unsorted tissue. Three rounds of nested PCR, following a modified ARM-PCR protocol, produced the TCRbeta library. TCRdb reprocessed the multiplex PCR reads via MiXCR and lists one record per CDR3 protein. This sample has some 93,000 distinct CDR3 sequences; approximately 65% occur once, and the top ten carry roughly 18%. The material sequenced was lung tumor tissue. These receptors came from a man between 60 and 75 years old with non-small cell lung cancer.

This clonotype was observed at least ten times. The rearrangement links TRBV7-9 to TRBJ2-7, with a weak D call TRBD2 (7 bases). Trimming left V 4 bases short and J 0 bases short, with 16 bases between. Germline CDR1 SEHNR, CDR2 FQNEAQ (reference sequence). CDR3 length equals 16 residues. In DNA, the CDR3 is TGTGCCAGCAGCTGGGGGGGCGGCCCCAGCTCCTACGAGCAGTACTTC. Protein sequence: CASSWGGGPSSYEQYF.

Notes on this clonotype: At one end, the junction sequence differs from germline, possibly due to a read error. The chain recombines TRBV29-1 with TRBJ2-1, with D perhaps TRBD1 (6 bases). The CDR3 spans 16 residues. CDR1 is SQVTM and CDR2 is ANQGSEA in the germline V gene. The CDR3, as DNA: TGCAGCGTTGAGGCGGTGGAACAGGGACGTCGCAATGAGCAATTCTTC. This gives the protein CSVEAVEQGRRNEQFF.

This clonotype has ten or more counts. The V and J genes are TRBV20-1 and TRBJ1-3, with D unresolved. Trimming shortened V by 0 bases and J by 7 bases, and 10 bases separated the two germline ends. Germline V lookup: CDR1 DFQATT, CDR2 SNEGSKA (reference sequence). The CDR3 is 13 amino acids. CDR3 in amino acids: CSARDHQRNTIYF. CDR3 DNA: TGCAGTGCTAGAGATCATCAGAGGAACACCATATATTTT.

Points on this clonotype: A read error may account for a junction end that differs from germline. The chain has TRBV11-3 and TRBJ1-3; the D gene is possibly TRBD1 (6 bases). The length of the CDR3 is 14 residues. Germline assignment: CDR1 SGHNT and CDR2 YENEEA. Here the CDR3 reads CDSSLGQNGNTIYF. In nucleotides, the CDR3 is TGTGACAGCAGCCTCGGACAGAATGGGAACACCATATATTTT.

This clonotype was observed a few times. Just one base apart from a much larger clone, this may be a read error. The conserved closing phenylalanine or tryptophan is absent in this CDR3, likely reflecting a read error. This chain joins TRBV28 and TRBJ1-5; no definite D call. Looked up from germline, CDR1 is MDHEN and CDR2 is SYDVKM. V was pared by 8 bases and J by 2 bases, with 10 bases between. The CDR3 length is 13 residues. CDR3 region: CASHLLRNQPQHS. The CDR3 DNA is TGTGCCAGCCACTTATTACGCAATCAGCCCCAGCATTCT.

Details on this clonotype: Since a much larger clone is just one base distant, this may be a read error. CDR3 region: CASKGPRTDTQYF. CDR3 nucleotide sequence: TGTGCCAGCAAGGGTCCGAGAACAGATACGCAGTATTTT. The gene calls are TRBV27 and TRBJ2-3; D unresolved. Looked up from germline, CDR1 is MNHEY and CDR2 is SMNVEV (reference sequence). Trimming pared 7 bases from V and 3 bases from J, leaving 11 bases between. The CDR3 has 13 amino acids.

Comments on this clonotype: A much larger clone lies one base from this, so it may be a read error. The chain has TRBV30 and TRBJ2-7, with 9 bases identical to TRBD2. The germline gives CDR1 GTSNPN, CDR2 SVGIG (reference sequence). This CDR3 comprises 13 residues. The CDR3 here is CVWSLLAGYEQYF. CDR3 bases: TGTGTCTGGAGTTTACTAGCGGGCTACGAGCAGTACTTC.

Notes on this clonotype: A clone one base away is much larger, so this may be a read error. The chain links TRBV5-6 to TRBJ1-5; no definite D call. CDR3 length: 15 amino acids. Germline CDR1 and CDR2: SGHDT and YYEEEE. CDR3 amino acids: CASSIGGFRNQLQHF. The CDR3 DNA reads as TGTGCCAGCAGCATAGGAGGATTCCGAAATCAGCTCCAGCATTTT.

A note on this clonotype: Relative to the germline gene, one junction end is altered; a read error may explain this. The CDR3 nucleotides are TGTACCAGCCAGGATACTTCCGCCAATGAGCAGTTCTTC. Amino acids: CTSQDTSANEQFF. This chain joins TRBV7-9 and TRBJ2-1; D is ambiguous. The CDR3 runs 13 residues. CDR1 is SEHNR and CDR2 is FQNEAQ in the germline V gene (reference sequence).

About this clonotype: A much larger clone sits a single nucleotide away, making a read error possible. V is TRBV7-8 and J is TRBJ2-7; D perhaps matches TRBD1 (6 bases). The CDR3 sequence is 15 residues long. Looked up from germline, CDR1 is SGHVS and CDR2 is FQNEAQ. This chain's CDR3 is CASILRPRGESEQYF. For the CDR3, the DNA is TGTGCCAGCATCTTACGTCCCAGGGGAGAAAGCGAGCAGTACTTC.

A remark on this clonotype: The germline gene is not matched at one end of the junction; a read error may be the cause. The rearrangement uses TRBV6-6 and TRBJ2-2, with TRBD2 matching 7 bases. CDR3 length: 13 residues. The germline CDR1 and CDR2 sequences are MNHNY and SVGAGI (reference sequence). The CDR3 region has the DNA TGTGCAAGCACCTATGGGGGGGGCGGGGAGCTGTTTTTT. Encoded protein: CASTYGGGGELFF.

With respect to this clonotype: The conserved phenylalanine or tryptophan is not found at the CDR3 terminus, so this likely reflects a read error. This chain links TRBV4-1 with TRBJ1-2; 12 bases are shared with TRBD1. With 3 bases clipped from V and 3 bases from J, the junction kept 11 bases outside the gene matches. The CDR3 is 18 amino acids. CDR1 and CDR2 (germline): MGHRA, YSYEKL. This CDR3 reads CASSQTGTGGRGYYGYTV. CDR3 nucleotides: TGCGCCAGCAGCCAGACCGGGACAGGGGGCAGAGGCTACTATGGCTACACCGTC.

Concerning this clonotype itself: Here the CDR3 omits its conserved ending phenylalanine or tryptophan, so a read error is the likely source. This chain uses TRBV5-5 with TRBJ2-2; D might be TRBD1 (6 bases). The germline V gene encodes CDR1 SGHKS and CDR2 YYEKEE (reference sequence). V dropped 4 bases and J dropped 4 bases, with 14 bases sitting between them. CDR3 length: 15 amino acids. This chain's CDR3 is CASSTGTTSTGELFL. The CDR3 nucleotides are TGTGCCAGCAGCACCGGGACAACTAGCACCGGGGAGCTGTTTTTG.

Details on this clonotype: Germline is not matched at one junction end, which may reflect a read error. The chain employs TRBV10-3 and TRBJ2-7; 7 bases align to TRBD1. The CDR3 is 16 residues long. Germline CDR1 ENHRY, CDR2 SYGVKD. The CDR3 loop reads CATSESGQPSRDEHYF. As DNA, the CDR3 is TGTGCCACCAGTGAGTCGGGACAGCCTTCGAGGGATGAGCACTACTTC.

A remark on this clonotype: At one end, the junction sequence differs from germline, possibly due to a read error. The rearrangement uses TRBV5-5 and TRBJ2-3; D gene ambiguous. Germline V CDR1 and CDR2: SGHKS, YYEKEE (reference sequence). The CDR3 is 14 amino acids. CDR3 amino acids: CASSLTHRTDTQYF. The CDR3 DNA sequence: TGTGCTAGCAGCTTGACCCACCGTACAGATACGCAGTATTTT. The full variable domain, in which reference TRBV5-5 and TRBJ2-3 provide the parts outside the CDR3, is DAGVTQSPTHLIKTRGQQVTLRCSPISGHKSVSWYQQVLGQGPQFIFQYYEKEERGRGNFPDRFSARQFPNYSSELNVNALLLGDSALYLCASSLTHRTDTQYFGPGTRLTVL.